The present entry profiles one T cell receptor beta chain with its context. No antigen is known for it. This record belongs to a study of cytomegalovirus exposure and HLA in healthy donors. About the research overall: Ancestry clustering placed 70% to 85% of under 450 genotyped donors in the Caucasian-associated cluster.

The V gene end was trimmed by 6 bases and the J gene end by 6 bases; junction bases not matched to a gene: 10. The V gene's germline CDR1 is MNHEY and CDR2 SMNVEV (reference sequence). This CDR3 comprises 15 residues. Primers: 60 Vbeta forward and 13 Jbeta reverse. Here immunoSEQ multiplex PCR was the method, and the copy in TCRdb shows in-frame clones only, minus some. The data show about 240,000 clones, with around 81% seen just once and under 8% held by the top ten. Study-wide points: It was assumed in the presence/absence analyses that sequencing depth was roughly uniform across donors. The authors enumerated 164 TCR beta chains as linked to cytomegalovirus.

This sequence joins TRBV27 and TRBJ2-2; 7 nucleotides agree with TRBD1. Sequencing was performed on PBMCs. This TCR was recovered from a woman in her sixties in good health and CMV-seropositive. In DNA, the CDR3 is TGTGCCAGCAGGGCTCCGGGACAGTGGTCCGGGGAGCTGTTTTTT. This translates into CASRAPGQWSGELFF.